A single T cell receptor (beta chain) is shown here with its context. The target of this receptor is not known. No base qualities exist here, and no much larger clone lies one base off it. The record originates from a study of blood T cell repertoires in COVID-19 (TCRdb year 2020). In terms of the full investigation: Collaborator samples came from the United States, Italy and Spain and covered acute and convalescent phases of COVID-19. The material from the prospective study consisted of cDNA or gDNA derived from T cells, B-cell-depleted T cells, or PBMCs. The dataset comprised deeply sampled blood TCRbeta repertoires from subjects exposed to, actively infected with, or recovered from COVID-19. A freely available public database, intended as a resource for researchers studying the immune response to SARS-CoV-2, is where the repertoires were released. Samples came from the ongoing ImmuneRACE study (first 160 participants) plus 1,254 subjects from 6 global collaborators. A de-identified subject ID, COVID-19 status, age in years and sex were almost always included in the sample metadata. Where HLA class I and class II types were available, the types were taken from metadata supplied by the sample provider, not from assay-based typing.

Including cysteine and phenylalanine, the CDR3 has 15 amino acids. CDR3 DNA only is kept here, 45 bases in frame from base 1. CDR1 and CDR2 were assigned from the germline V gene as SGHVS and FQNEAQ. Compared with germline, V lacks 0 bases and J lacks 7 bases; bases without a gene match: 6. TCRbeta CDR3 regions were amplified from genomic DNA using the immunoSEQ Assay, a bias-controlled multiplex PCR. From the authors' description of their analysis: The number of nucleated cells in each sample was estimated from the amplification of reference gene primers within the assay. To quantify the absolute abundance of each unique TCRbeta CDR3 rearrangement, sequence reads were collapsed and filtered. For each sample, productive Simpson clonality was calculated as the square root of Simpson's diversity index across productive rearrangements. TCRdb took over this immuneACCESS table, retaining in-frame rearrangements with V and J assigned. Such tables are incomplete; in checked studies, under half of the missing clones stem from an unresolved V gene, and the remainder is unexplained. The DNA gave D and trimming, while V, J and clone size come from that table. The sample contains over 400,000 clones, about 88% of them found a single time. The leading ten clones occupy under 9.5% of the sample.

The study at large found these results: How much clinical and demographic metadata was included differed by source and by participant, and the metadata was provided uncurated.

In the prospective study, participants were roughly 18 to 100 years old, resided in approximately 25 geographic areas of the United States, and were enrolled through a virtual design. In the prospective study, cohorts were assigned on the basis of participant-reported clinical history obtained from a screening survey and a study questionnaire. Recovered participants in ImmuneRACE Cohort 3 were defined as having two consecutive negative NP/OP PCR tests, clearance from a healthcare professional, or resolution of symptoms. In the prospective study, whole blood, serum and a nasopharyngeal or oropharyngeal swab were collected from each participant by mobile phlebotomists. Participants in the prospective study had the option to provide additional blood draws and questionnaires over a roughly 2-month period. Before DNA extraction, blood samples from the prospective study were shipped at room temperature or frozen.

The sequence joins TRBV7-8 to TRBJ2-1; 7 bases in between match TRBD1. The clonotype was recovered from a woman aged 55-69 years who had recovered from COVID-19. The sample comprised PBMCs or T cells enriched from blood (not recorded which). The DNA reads TGTGCCAGCAGCTTAGCTATTTACAGGGGTAATGAGCAGTTCTTC. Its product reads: CASSLAIYRGNEQFF. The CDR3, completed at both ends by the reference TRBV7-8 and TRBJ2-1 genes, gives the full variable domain GAGVSQSPRYKVAKRGQDVALRCDPISGHVSLFWYQQALGQGPEFLTYFQNEAQLDKSGLPSDRFFAERPEGSVSTLKIQRTQQEDSAVYLCASSLAIYRGNEQFFGPGTRLTVL.